Below are 7 T cell receptor beta chains sequenced from a single sample in a study of human T cells and chemical hapten exposure. Time point here: pre-sensitization, week 0. Stated treatment: therapeutic diphenylcyclopropenone sensitization with weekly scalp DPC. Each CDR3 protein gets one entry after TCRdb re-called the RACE reads with MiXCR. The sample has 350,000 to 400,000 distinct CDR3 sequences; 5.1% are singletons. Source: whole blood, taken in connection with sensitization to the hapten diphenylcyclopropenone (DPC). Receptors were obtained from a woman in her forties or fifties with alopecia areata. Some clones in this sample may be carry-over from other donors' samples.

In its sample, this clonotype was seen many times. This chain joins TRBV28 and TRBJ2-7; no definite D call. V lost 1 base and J lost 0, with 13 bases in between. This CDR3 is built from 16 residues. The V gene's germline CDR1 is MDHEN and CDR2 SYDVKM. The CDR3 DNA is TGTGCCAGCAGTTTATCCGATCTCATCAGCTCCTACGAGCAGTACTTC. Amino acids: CASSLSDLISSYEQYF.

This clonotype has a count of ten or more. The chain joins TRBV20-1 to TRBJ2-7, with TRBD1 identical over 12 bases. Unmatched junction bases numbered 4, after V lost 2 bases and J lost 5 bases. Germline loops: CDR1 DFQATT, CDR2 SNEGSKA (reference sequence). The CDR3 consists of 14 residues. CDR3 sequence: CSARPGTGGDEQYF. The CDR3 coding sequence is TGCAGTGCTAGACCTGGGACAGGGGGCGACGAGCAGTACTTC.

This clonotype has a count of ten or more. This sequence joins TRBV6-1 and TRBJ1-2; TRBD1 matches at 8 bases. This CDR3 has 16 residues. The junction had 13 bases not matched to a gene; V was cut back by 6 bases and J by 4 bases. Germline V gives CDR1 MNHNS, CDR2 SASEGT. CDR3 in DNA: TGTGCCAGCAGCAGGGACAGGCCCGGTTTGGGCTATGGCTACACCTTC. It codes for CASSRDRPGLGYGYTF.

The V gene is TRBV24-1, the J gene TRBJ2-3; the D is unclear. Deletions cut 3 bases from V and 6 bases from J, with 9 bases between. This CDR3 contains 13 residues. Per germline, CDR1 KGHDR and CDR2 SFDVKD. The CDR3 region is CATSDGPVDTQYF. DNA for the CDR3: TGTGCCACCAGTGATGGCCCGGTGGATACGCAGTATTTT.

The chain employs TRBV20-1 and TRBJ2-3; D remains ambiguous. The CDR3 has 11 amino acids. Trimming took 4 bases from V and 2 from J, leaving 4 bases between them. Per germline, CDR1 DFQATT and CDR2 SNEGSKA (reference sequence). The DNA of the CDR3 is TGCAGTGCTACCGTCACAGATACGCAGTATTTT. Protein: CSATVTDTQYF.

This clonotype came up a few times. The V gene is TRBV20-1, the J gene TRBJ1-3; D is perhaps TRBD1 (6 bases). V lost 2 bases and J lost 4, with 12 bases in between. CDR1 and CDR2 (germline): DFQATT, SNEGSKA (reference sequence). The CDR3 covers 14 residues. The CDR3 DNA sequence: TGCAGTGCTAGATCGACAGGCCTCGGAAACACCATATATTTT. The encoded protein is CSARSTGLGNTIYF.

This clonotype was detected only a few times. The chain is built from TRBV28 and TRBJ2-3; the D is unclear. Germline assignment: CDR1 MDHEN and CDR2 SYDVKM. V was shortened by 4 bases and J by 1 base, with 15 bases between the two germline ends. The CDR3 is 16 amino acids. The CDR3 DNA follows: TGTGCCAGCAGTTCCAGCCTCGGACGGCGCACAGATACGCAGTATTTT. It specifies CASSSSLGRRTDTQYF.